Given below is one T cell receptor (beta chain) in context. This sample is drawn from a study of cytomegalovirus exposure and HLA in healthy donors. The PCR had 60 Vbeta and 13 Jbeta primers. Method: immunoSEQ multiplex PCR; TCRdb's copy keeps in-frame clones and lacks some. The data contain around 140,000 clones, roughly 83% of them seen just once; the ten biggest clones take up approximately 1.4%. Trimming removed 3 bases from V and 7 bases from J; junction bases left unmatched: 3. CDR1 SNHLY and CDR2 FYNNEI come from the germline V gene. This CDR3 spans 14 amino acids. J is TRBJ1-4 and V is TRBV2, with TRBD1 identical over 9 bases. Sample: PBMCs. This TCR was recovered from a man aged 40-49 years in good health and CMV-seronegative. This chain's CDR3 is CASSDRTGVEKLFF. In DNA, the CDR3 is TGTGCCAGCAGTGACAGGACAGGGGTTGAAAAACTGTTTTTT.